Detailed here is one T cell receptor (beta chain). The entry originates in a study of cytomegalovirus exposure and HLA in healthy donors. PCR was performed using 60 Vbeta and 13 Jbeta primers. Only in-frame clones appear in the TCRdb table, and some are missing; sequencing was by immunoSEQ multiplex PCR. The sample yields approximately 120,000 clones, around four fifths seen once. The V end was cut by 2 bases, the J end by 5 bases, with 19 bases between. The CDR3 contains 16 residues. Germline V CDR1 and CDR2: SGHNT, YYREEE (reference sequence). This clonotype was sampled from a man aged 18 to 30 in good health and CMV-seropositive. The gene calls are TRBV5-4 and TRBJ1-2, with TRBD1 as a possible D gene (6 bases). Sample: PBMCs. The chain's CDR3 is CASSFVGQLSRYGYTF. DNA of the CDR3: TGTGCCAGCAGCTTTGTAGGACAGCTTAGTCGGTATGGCTACACCTTC.